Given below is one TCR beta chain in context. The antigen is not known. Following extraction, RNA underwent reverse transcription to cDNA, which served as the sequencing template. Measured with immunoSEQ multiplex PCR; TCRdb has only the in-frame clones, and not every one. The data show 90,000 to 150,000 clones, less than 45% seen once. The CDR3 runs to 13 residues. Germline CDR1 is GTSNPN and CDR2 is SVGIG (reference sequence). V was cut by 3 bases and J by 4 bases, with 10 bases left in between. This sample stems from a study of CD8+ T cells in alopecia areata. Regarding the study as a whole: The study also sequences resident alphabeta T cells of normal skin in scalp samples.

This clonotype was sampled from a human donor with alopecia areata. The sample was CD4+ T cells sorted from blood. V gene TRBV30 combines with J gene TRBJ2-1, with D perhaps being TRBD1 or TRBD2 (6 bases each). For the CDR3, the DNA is TGTGCCTGGAGCAGGGGACTTTACAATGAGCAGTTCTTC. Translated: CAWSRGLYNEQFF.